This T cell receptor beta chain was documented in a study of blood T cell repertoires in COVID-19 (dated by TCRdb to the early 2020s). Study-wide context: Samples from collaborators originated in the United States, Italy and Spain and spanned both the acute and convalescent phases of COVID-19. The prospective study material was composed of cDNA or gDNA derived from T cells, B-cell-depleted T cells, or PBMCs. Subjects who had been exposed to COVID-19, were actively infected with it, or had recovered from it provided the deeply sampled blood TCRbeta repertoires that made up the dataset. A freely available public database, intended as a resource for researchers studying the immune response to SARS-CoV-2, is where the repertoires were released. The samples were drawn from the first 160 participants of the ongoing ImmuneRACE study and from 950 to 1,500 subjects provided by 6 global collaborators. The sample metadata nearly always contained a de-identified subject ID, COVID-19 status, age in years and sex. HLA class I and class II types, where available, came from metadata supplied by the sample provider rather than from assay-based typing. The paper as a whole reports these results and caveats: Clinical and demographic metadata were provided uncurated, with the amount varying by source and participant.

The CDR3 covers 13 residues, taking in both the cysteine and the phenylalanine. The DNA shown is the 39-base CDR3, in frame from base 1. The germline V gene sets CDR1 to ENHRY and CDR2 to SYGVKD. A distance of 7 bases separates the germline ends of V and J, which lose 3 bases and 3 bases respectively. Participants in the prospective study were aged 18 to 89 years, lived in approximately 26 United States geographic areas, and enrolled through a virtual design. In the prospective study, participants were assigned to cohorts based on the clinical history participants reported in a screening survey and a study questionnaire. For ImmuneRACE Cohort 3, a participant was defined as recovered based on two consecutive negative NP/OP PCR tests, clearance by a healthcare professional, or resolution of symptoms. In the prospective study, whole blood, serum and a nasopharyngeal or oropharyngeal swab were collected from each participant by mobile phlebotomists. Participants in the prospective study had the option to provide additional blood draws and questionnaires over a roughly 2-month period. Before DNA extraction, blood samples from the prospective study were shipped at room temperature or frozen.

As regards this clone: Its antigen has not been determined. No clone much larger than this one lies a single base away; base qualities are absent.

TCRbeta CDR3 regions were amplified from genomic DNA using the immunoSEQ Assay, a bias-controlled multiplex PCR. The authors processed their data as follows. Within the assay, amplification of reference gene primers was used to estimate how many nucleated cells each sample contained. Sequence reads were collapsed and filtered to measure the absolute abundance of every unique TCRbeta CDR3 rearrangement. For each sample, productive Simpson clonality was calculated as the square root of Simpson's diversity index across productive rearrangements. Drawn from immuneACCESS, this table holds only the in-frame rearrangements with V and J called that TCRdb kept. Clones are partly lost; checked studies trace under half to an unresolved V gene and leave the rest unexplained. V and J calls and clone size come straight from that table; D and trimming were deduced from the DNA. The sample table lists 150,000 to 200,000 clones, about 84% of them with a count of one. Approximately 6% of the sample lies in the top ten.

Recombination linked TRBV10-3 to TRBJ2-3, with the D gene too uncertain to name. The receptor was isolated from a man aged 35 to 55 who had recovered from COVID-19. Sequencing was done on a sample of PBMCs or T cells enriched from blood (not recorded which). In nucleotides, the sequence is TGTGCCATCAGTGACCGAGCTACAGATACGCAGTATTTT. Translated, it gives CAISDRATDTQYF.